One T cell receptor (beta chain) is described in this entry. This entry belongs to a study of blood T cell repertoires in COVID-19. Study information: The origin of the acute and convalescent COVID-19 samples was the United States, Italy and Spain. Nucleic acid was either cDNA or gDNA, and it came from T cells, B-cell-depleted T cells, or PBMCs.

In the source study's methods: Estimation of nucleated cell counts was performed using reference gene primer amplification. Clones were sequenced by immunoSEQ multiplex PCR, and TCRdb holds only the in-frame ones, with some missing. V and J calls and clone size follow that table, whereas D and trimming were derived from the DNA. The profile shows about 83,000 clones, about 82% of them singletons. The junction had 15 bases not matched to a gene; V was cut back by 3 bases and J by 5 bases. The CDR3 has 17 amino acids. CDR1 DFQATT and CDR2 SNEGSKA come from the germline V gene (reference sequence). Specimen: peripheral blood. The J gene is TRBJ2-1, the V gene TRBV20-1; TRBD2 aligns across 8 bases. The receptor was isolated from a man aged 45 to 65 with active COVID-19. The CDR3 region has the DNA TGCAGTGCTAGTCCCCTGCCCGGGACTAGGTTACACAATGAGCAGTTCTTC. Its protein product is CSASPLPGTRLHNEQFF.